This TCR beta chain was retrieved from a study of T and B cells in COVID-19 patients. Study-wide findings and caveats: No sequencing was yet done of CD4+, regulatory or CD8+ subsets, or of SARS-CoV-2-responsive or tetramer+ sorted cells. Clonality of TRB repertoires was high in active COVID-19; recovery brought above-healthy diversity and richness.

Worth noting for this clonotype: The target antigen is unknown.

Germline lookup yields CDR1 SGHNT and CDR2 YENEEA. This CDR3 region has 14 residues. Germline trimming cut 5 bases from V and 7 bases from J; bases unmatched to any gene: 4. Blood genomic DNA input for TRB amplification was about 240-550 ng. TRB rearrangements were amplified by multiplex PCR with BIOMED2 TRB-A/B primers. A single record per CDR3 protein comes from TCRdb applying MiXCR to the multiplex PCR reads. The sample lists tens of thousands of distinct CDR3 sequences, around 30% occurring once. The rearrangement links TRBV11-3 to TRBJ2-7, with TRBD2 matching over 14 bases. Sequenced: blood. This clonotype was obtained from a human donor who had recovered from COVID-19. The CDR3 here is CASSEGLAGDEQYF. The CDR3 DNA is TGTGCCAGCAGCGAGGGACTAGCGGGGGATGAGCAGTACTTC.